This TCR beta chain was recorded in a study of blood T cell repertoires in COVID-19. Turning to the study itself: Acute and convalescent COVID-19 samples came from the United States, Italy and Spain.

Individuals aged roughly 18 to 100 years were recruited from approximately 22 US areas. Participants had their cohort set by participant-reported clinical history. Germline CDR1 is SGHTA and CDR2 is FQGNSA. The CDR3 runs 14 residues. The junction had 2 bases not matched to a gene; V was cut back by 4 bases and J by 6 bases. In the original processing: Reference gene primer amplification in the assay estimated nucleated cell counts. Profiling relied on immunoSEQ multiplex PCR, and the TCRdb table lists in-frame clones only, not all of them. The DNA was the basis for D and trimming; V, J and clone size are from that table. The sample has more than 200,000 clones, roughly 86% seen once.

The chain joins TRBV7-2 to TRBJ2-1; 11 nucleotides align to TRBD2. The receptor was derived from a woman in her thirties with acute COVID-19. The sequenced sample consisted of PBMCs or T cells enriched from blood (not recorded which). The CDR3 nucleotides are TGTGCCAGCAGCTGGGGGACTAGCGGCAATGAGCAGTTCTTC. It specifies CASSWGTSGNEQFF.